Listed below are T cell receptor beta chains from one sample, sequenced in a study of read filtering for tumor transcriptome and immune sequencing. TCRdb re-derived calls from the reads in MiXCR, one entry per CDR3 protein. The data show tens of thousands of distinct CDR3 sequences, with roughly 19% seen just once and over 13% held by the top ten. Sequencing input: a population of CD138-negative cells sorted from bone marrow. These TCRs come from a donor over 35 with multiple myeloma. CDR3s leave out the opening cysteine and the closing phenylalanine or tryptophan. The D gene is left open where the match is weak.

D	J	V	CDR3
TRBD1	TRBJ2-7	TRBV20-1	SAMGQRSTRSYEQY
TRBD2	TRBJ2-1	TRBV11-2	ASSLNLAGGSNNEQF
.	TRBJ2-7	TRBV7-2	ASSPDRAYEQY
.	TRBJ1-1	TRBV15	ATSRVANTEAF
.	TRBJ2-3	TRBV29-1	SVSLGADTQY
TRBD1	TRBJ2-7	TRBV25-1	ASSESTGQRIYEQY
TRBD1	TRBJ2-1	TRBV18	ASFPGTGGRNNEQF
.	TRBJ1-1	TRBV2	ASSGTQGSTEAF
TRBD1	TRBJ2-3	TRBV6-1	ASNLDRVGDTQY
TRBD2	TRBJ2-3	TRBV2	ASSLGLAGADTQY
.	TRBJ1-3	TRBV28	ASSPPLGGSPGNTIY
.	TRBJ1-1	TRBV4-2	AISQELRMWNTEAF
.	TRBJ2-5	TRBV5-1	ASSLGPDSQETQY
TRBD1	TRBJ1-3	TRBV20-1	SARGQGGEYSGNTIY
.	TRBJ1-5	TRBV5-1	ASSLQGPNQPQH
.	TRBJ1-1	TRBV9	ASTSLGSTTEAF
TRBD1	TRBJ2-2	TRBV28	ASSLTGTGSAGELF
.	TRBJ2-4	TRBV20-1	SATQPSIGVIQY
TRBD2	TRBJ2-3	TRBV12-3/TRBV12-4	ASSRGALAGHTDTQY
.	TRBJ2-5	TRBV29-1	SVNRQETQY
TRBD1	TRBJ2-6	TRBV20-1	SARDQGAPGANVLT
.	TRBJ1-2	TRBV7-9	ASTDQGYGYT
.	TRBJ2-1	TRBV6-2/TRBV6-3	ASSYTPGRQIYNEQF
.	TRBJ1-5	TRBV28	ASNPFGVVGQPQH
.	TRBJ1-1	TRBV5-1	ASAINLNTEAF
.	TRBJ1-2	TRBV7-9	ASSGQSYGYT
.	TRBJ2-3	TRBV12-3/TRBV12-4	ASNRASTDTQY
.	TRBJ2-7	TRBV27	ASKTSGVPYEQY